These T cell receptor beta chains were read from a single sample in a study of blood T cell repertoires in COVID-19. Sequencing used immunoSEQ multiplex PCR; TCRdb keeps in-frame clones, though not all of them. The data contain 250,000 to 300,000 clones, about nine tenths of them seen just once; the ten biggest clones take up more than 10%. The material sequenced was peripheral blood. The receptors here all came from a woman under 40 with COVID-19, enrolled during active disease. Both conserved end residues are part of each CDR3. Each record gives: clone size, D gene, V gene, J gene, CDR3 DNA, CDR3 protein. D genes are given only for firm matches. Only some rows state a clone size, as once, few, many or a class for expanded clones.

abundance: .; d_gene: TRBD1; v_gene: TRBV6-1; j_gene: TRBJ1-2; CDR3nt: TGTGCCAGCAGTGAACCCCGGGACAGGGGTGACTATGGCTACACCTTC; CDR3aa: CASSEPRDRGDYGYTF
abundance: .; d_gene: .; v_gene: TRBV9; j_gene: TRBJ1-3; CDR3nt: TGTGCCAGCAGCGTCGAACAGGGTCTTGGAAACACCATATATTTT; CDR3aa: CASSVEQGLGNTIYF
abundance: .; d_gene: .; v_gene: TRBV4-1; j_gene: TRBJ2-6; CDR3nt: TGCGCCAGCAGCCATTCCAGGGGCTCTGGGGCCAACGTCCTGACTTTC; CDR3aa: CASSHSRGSGANVLTF
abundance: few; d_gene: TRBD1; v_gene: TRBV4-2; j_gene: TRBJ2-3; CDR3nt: TGTGCCAGCAGCCAGACAGGGTCCACAGATACGCAGTATTTT; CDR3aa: CASSQTGSTDTQYF
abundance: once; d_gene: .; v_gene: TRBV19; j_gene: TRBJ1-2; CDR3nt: TGTGCCAGTAGTATGGGGCTGGTTGGCTACACCTTC; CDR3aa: CASSMGLVGYTF
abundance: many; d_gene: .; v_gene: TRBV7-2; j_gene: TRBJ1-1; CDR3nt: TGTGCCAGCAGTCTGTATGGGGCTGTGGGAGGGGGCACTGAAGCTTTCTTT; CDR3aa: CASSLYGAVGGGTEAFF
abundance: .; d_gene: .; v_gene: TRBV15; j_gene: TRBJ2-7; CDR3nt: TGTGCCACCAGCAGAGGCGTGGGGGCCCCCTACGAGCAGTACTTC; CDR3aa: CATSRGVGAPYEQYF
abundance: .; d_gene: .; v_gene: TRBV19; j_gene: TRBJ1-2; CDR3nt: TGTGCCAGTAGCGAAGCTCAGGGTGGAGGCTACACCTTC; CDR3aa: CASSEAQGGGYTF
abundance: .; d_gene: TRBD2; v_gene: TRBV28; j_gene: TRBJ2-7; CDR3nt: TGTGCCAGCAGTACTCCGGGTAGCGGGGGGAAGTACTTC; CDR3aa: CASSTPGSGGKYF
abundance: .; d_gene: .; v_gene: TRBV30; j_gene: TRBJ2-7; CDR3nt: TGTGCCTGGAGTCATCTCAAGGGACTTAGTGGGCTCCCCTACGAGCAGTACTTC; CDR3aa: CAWSHLKGLSGLPYEQYF
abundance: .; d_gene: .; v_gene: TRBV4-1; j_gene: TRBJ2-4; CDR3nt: TGCGCCAGCAGCCAAGGACAGCCGTTAGCCAAAAACATTCAGTACTTC; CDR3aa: CASSQGQPLAKNIQYF
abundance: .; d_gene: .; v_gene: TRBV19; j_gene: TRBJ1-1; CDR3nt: TGTGCCAGTAGTATTCAGACACCAAAGGACACTGAAGCTTTCTTT; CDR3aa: CASSIQTPKDTEAFF
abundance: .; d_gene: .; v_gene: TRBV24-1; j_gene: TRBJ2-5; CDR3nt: TGTGCCACCAGTGATATGACGGGGATAGGGTCGGAGACCCAGTACTTC; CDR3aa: CATSDMTGIGSETQYF
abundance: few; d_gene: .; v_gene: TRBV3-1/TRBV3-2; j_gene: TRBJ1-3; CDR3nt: TGTGCCAGCAGCCAAGTTTCCGGGTCGAGGAACTACTCTGGAAACACCATATATTTT; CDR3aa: CASSQVSGSRNYSGNTIYF